Listed here is a single T cell receptor beta chain. TCR beta cDNA libraries had unique molecular identifiers. TCRdb ran MiXCR on the PCR reads and lists one entry per CDR3 protein. The sample lists roughly 600,000 distinct CDR3 sequences, 44% occurring once. This record comes from a study of post-analysis software for immune sequencing data. Sequences were obtained from blood. This TCR derives from a girl between 5 and 17 years old with multiple sclerosis.

This CDR3 is CASSRQGRETEAFF. CDR3 DNA sequence: TGTGCCAGCAGTAGACAGGGGAGAGAGACTGAAGCTTTCTTT. This rearrangement joins TRBV12-3 or TRBV12-4 to TRBJ1-1; 8 bases line up with TRBD1. The V and J ends lost 5 bases and 5 bases, in that order; junction bases with no gene match: 7. This CDR3 is built from 14 residues.